The 27 T cell receptor beta chains presented below share a single source sample, sequenced in a study of blood T cell repertoires in COVID-19. The table came from immunoSEQ multiplex PCR; TCRdb's copy has only in-frame clones and leaves some out. The table includes roughly 200,000 clones, around nine tenths detected once. The sequencing sample was made of PBMCs or T cells enriched from blood (not recorded which). The source is a young man in a cohort exposed to, infected with or recovered from COVID-19 (not recorded which).

J is TRBJ2-2 and V is TRBV6-6; the D is unclear. CDR3 length equals 12 residues. Between the trimmed V and J ends, which lost 3 bases and 7 bases, there was a span of 6 bases. Germline V lookup: CDR1 MNHNY, CDR2 SVGAGI (reference sequence). The CDR3: CASSYFSGELFF. In DNA form, the CDR3 reads TGTGCCAGCAGTTATTTCAGCGGGGAGCTGTTTTTT.

This sequence joins TRBV11-2 and TRBJ2-5; 8 positions agree with TRBD2. The junction had 10 bases not matched to a gene; V was cut back by 2 bases and J by 5 bases. The CDR3 runs to 16 residues. Per germline, CDR1 SGHAT and CDR2 FQNNGV. CDR3 nucleotide sequence: TGTGCCAGCAGCTTAATGTTAGCGGGGTTTTTTGAGACCCAGTACTTC. Its protein is CASSLMLAGFFETQYF.

In this sample, this clone turned up once. The genes are TRBV6-5 and TRBJ2-2, with D maybe TRBD2 (5 bases). The CDR3 spans 14 residues. Trimming removed 5 bases from V and 5 bases from J, with 12 bases in between. In germline, CDR1 is MNHEY, CDR2 SVGAGI. The CDR3 sequence is CASSRIRGTGELFF. The CDR3 nucleotides are TGTGCCAGCAGTCGGATACGGGGAACCGGGGAGCTGTTTTTT.

This clone was observed a few times. The rearrangement links TRBV11-1 to TRBJ2-2, with a tentative D call TRBD2 (6 bases). The V end lost 2 bases, the J end lost 1 base, and 11 bases lay between the germline ends. CDR3 length: 16 amino acids. CDR1 SGHAT and CDR2 FQDESV come from the germline V gene (reference sequence). CDR3 loop: CASSLTPAGNTGELFF. CDR3 DNA sequence: TGTGCCAGCAGCTTAACTCCAGCGGGGAACACCGGGGAGCTGTTTTTT. The full variable domain, its missing parts supplied by reference TRBV11-1 and TRBJ2-2, is EAEVAQSPRYKITEKSQAVAFWCDPISGHATLYWYRQILGQGPELLVQFQDESVVDDSQLPKDRFSAERLKGVDSTLKIQPAELGDSAMYLCASSLTPAGNTGELFFGEGSRLTVL.

The V call is TRBV10-2, the J call TRBJ1-2; D remains ambiguous. V dropped 3 bases and J dropped 11 bases, with 13 bases sitting between them. Per germline, CDR1 WSHSY and CDR2 SAAADI. The CDR3 runs 12 residues. CDR3 in DNA: TGCGCCAGCAGTGAAACGGGGAAGGATTACACCTTC. Its translation: CASSETGKDYTF.

The rearrangement links TRBV2 to TRBJ2-2; D is ambiguous. The CDR3 has 13 residues. The germline CDR1 and CDR2 sequences are SNHLY and FYNNEI. Trimming left V 7 bases short and J 1 base short, with 7 bases between. The CDR3 coding sequence is TGTGCCAGCACCGGAGAGAACACCGGGGAGCTGTTTTTT. Amino acids: CASTGENTGELFF.

The rearrangement links TRBV9 to TRBJ2-5; possible D gene TRBD1, 5 bases. The CDR3 runs 16 residues. The germline CDR1 and CDR2 sequences are SGDLS and YYNGEE. V lost 2 bases, J lost 5 bases, and 19 bases lay in between. CDR3 DNA: TGTGCCAGCAGCGTCCACGATGGGGCCGTGGGGGAGACCCAGTACTTC. This codes for CASSVHDGAVGETQYF. The full variable domain, its missing parts supplied by reference TRBV9 and TRBJ2-5, is DSGVTQTPKHLITATGQRVTLRCSPRSGDLSVYWYQQSLDQGLQFLIQYYNGEERAKGNILERFSAQQFPDLHSELNLSSLELGDSALYFCASSVHDGAVGETQYFGPGTRLLVL.

The V gene is TRBV28, the J gene TRBJ2-7, with TRBD1 matching 10 bases. V was pared by 3 bases and J by 0 bases, with 2 bases of the junction left unmatched. CDR1 and CDR2 from the germline V gene are MDHEN and SYDVKM. CDR3 size: 15 residues. The CDR3 region is CASSLWDRGSYEQYF. CDR3 nucleotides: TGTGCCAGCAGTTTGTGGGACAGGGGCTCCTACGAGCAGTACTTC.

The V call is TRBV28, the J call TRBJ2-2, with D perhaps matching TRBD1 (6 bases). This CDR3 contains 15 residues. V was clipped by 8 bases and J by 6 bases, with 19 bases between them. Germline V gene data show CDR1 as MDHEN and CDR2 as SYDVKM. The CDR3 reads CASFSGSEGAGELFF. In DNA, the CDR3 is TGTGCCAGCTTTTCAGGGAGCGAGGGGGCCGGGGAGCTGTTTTTT.

This clone occurred many times. This chain connects TRBV6-5 to TRBJ2-3; 9 positions agree with TRBD2. The CDR3 covers 15 residues. Germline V gives CDR1 MNHEY, CDR2 SVGAGI. Trimming at V came to 5 bases and at J to 6 bases, leaving 9 bases not matched to a gene. CDR3 loop: CASSKLGLAADTQYF. In DNA form, the CDR3 reads TGTGCCAGCAGTAAACTGGGACTAGCAGCGGATACGCAGTATTTT.

This clone was recorded only once. The chain recombines TRBV5-1 with TRBJ2-5; TRBD1 matches 9 bases. The CDR3 covers 14 residues. Unmatched junction bases numbered 4, after V lost 2 bases and J lost 5 bases. Germline values: CDR1 SGHRS, CDR2 YFSETQ. This chain's CDR3 is CASSLWDRAETQYF. Written as DNA, the CDR3 is TGCGCCAGCAGCTTATGGGACAGGGCTGAGACCCAGTACTTC.

The chain couples TRBV28 to TRBJ1-4; no reliable D call. Germline values: CDR1 MDHEN, CDR2 SYDVKM. Trimming took off 8 bases at V and 3 bases at J, with 4 bases between the two ends. The CDR3 covers 11 residues. The CDR3, as DNA: TGTGCCAGCGGCCCTAATGAAAAACTGTTTTTT. It specifies CASGPNEKLFF.

CDR3 DNA: TGTGCCAGCAGCGGACAGGGGGCTGGGAAAAACATTCAGTACTTC. This gives the protein CASSGQGAGKNIQYF. V is TRBV3-1 (or the pseudogene TRBV3-2) and J is TRBJ2-4; 11 nucleotides agree with TRBD1. The CDR3 totals 15 residues. The V and J ends lost 5 bases and 4 bases, in that order; junction bases with no gene match: 4. Germline V gene sequence: CDR1 LGHDT, CDR2 YNNKEL (reference sequence).

The chain links TRBV6-2 or TRBV6-3 to TRBJ1-5; TRBD1 matches at 8 bases. V gave up 6 bases and J gave up 2 bases; unmatched junction bases: 6. Germline CDR1 MNHEY, CDR2 SVGEGT. This CDR3 contains 15 residues. The CDR3 coding sequence is TGTGCCAGCAGCCCCGGGACAGGTGGCAATCAGCCCCAGCATTTT. It translates to CASSPGTGGNQPQHF.

The CDR3 region is CASRTTGFIGEQYF. Here the CDR3 DNA reads TGTGCCAGCAGGACCACGGGATTCATCGGCGAGCAGTACTTC. V gene TRBV27 combines with J gene TRBJ2-7; D possibly corresponds to TRBD2 (5 bases). The germline V gene encodes CDR1 MNHEY and CDR2 SMNVEV (reference sequence). CDR3 length equals 14 residues. V shed 6 bases and J shed 6 bases, with 18 bases lying between them.

The CDR3: CASSLGSYQPQHF. CDR3 sequence (DNA): TGTGCCAGCAGCTTGGGCAGTTATCAGCCCCAGCATTTT. This chain joins TRBV7-6 and TRBJ1-5; D gene unclear. V was shortened by 3 bases and J by 5 bases, with 8 bases between the two germline ends. In germline, CDR1 is SGHVS, CDR2 FNYEAQ. This CDR3 is built from 13 residues.

The CDR3 is CASSSRLAGMGLHEQYF. The CDR3 nucleotides read TGCGCCAGCAGCTCTCGACTAGCGGGAATGGGCCTCCACGAGCAGTACTTC. This chain joins TRBV5-1 and TRBJ2-7, with 11 bases matching TRBD2. The CDR3 has 17 amino acids. Unmatched junction bases numbered 13, after V lost 3 bases and J lost 5 bases. Germline values: CDR1 SGHRS, CDR2 YFSETQ.

There are a few counts of this clone. The V gene is TRBV3-1 (or the pseudogene TRBV3-2), the J gene TRBJ2-3, with no clear D. V was pared by 4 bases and J by 2 bases, with 10 bases between. This CDR3 region has 14 residues. CDR1 is LGHDT and CDR2 is YNNKEL in the germline V gene (reference sequence). The CDR3 loop reads CASSPEAFTDTQYF. The DNA for the CDR3 is TGTGCCAGCAGCCCCGAGGCGTTCACAGATACGCAGTATTTT.

The CDR3 nucleotides read TGTGCCAGCAGGGTCGGAGCCTCCTACGAGCAGTACTTC. It codes for CASRVGASYEQYF. The chain recombines TRBV2 with TRBJ2-7, with D hard to call. V lost 6 bases to trimming and J lost 0 bases, with 9 bases between them. The CDR3 contains 13 residues. The germline V gene has CDR1 SNHLY and CDR2 FYNNEI.

V and J are TRBV2 and TRBJ2-2; D is undetermined. This CDR3 contains 16 residues. V gave up 2 bases and J gave up 0 bases, with 10 bases separating them. The germline CDR1 and CDR2 sequences are SNHLY and FYNNEI. The CDR3 DNA reads as TGTGCCAGCAGTGAATCCACTCACGCGAACACCGGGGAGCTGTTTTTT. This gives the protein CASSESTHANTGELFF.

The chain uses TRBV7-8 and TRBJ2-5, with D hard to call. This CDR3 comprises 12 residues. From germline, CDR1 is SGHVS and CDR2 FQNEAQ. Trimming removed 2 bases at V and 3 bases at J, with 4 bases between. CDR3 nucleotides: TGTGCCAGCAGCTTATTAAAAGAGACCCAGTACTTC. This gives the protein CASSLLKETQYF.

The genes are TRBV5-1 and TRBJ2-7, with 7 nucleotides matching TRBD2. V lost 3 bases, J lost 1 base, and 4 bases stayed unmatched. The CDR3 is 14 amino acids. Per the germline V gene, CDR1 is SGHRS and CDR2 is YFSETQ. The CDR3 sequence is CASSSAGLSYEQYF. In DNA, the CDR3 is TGCGCCAGCAGCTCAGCGGGACTGTCCTACGAGCAGTACTTC.

V usage is TRBV15 and J usage is TRBJ2-5; 8 bases align to TRBD1. Germline CDR1 and CDR2: LNHNV and YYDKDF (reference sequence). Trimming at V came to 3 bases and at J to 6 bases, leaving 12 bases not matched to a gene. The CDR3 has 16 amino acids. The CDR3 DNA sequence: TGTGCCACCAGCAGCTCATTTGAGGACAGGGCCCAGACCCAGTACTTC. It yields the protein CATSSSFEDRAQTQYF.

This chain uses TRBV18 with TRBJ1-2, with D unclear. This CDR3 is 12 amino acids long. Germline V gene sequence: CDR1 KGHSH, CDR2 LQKENI. Trimming pared 4 bases from V and 9 bases from J, leaving 12 bases between. For the CDR3, the DNA is TGTGCCAGCTCACTGGAGGGCGTGAGCTACACCTTC. Its protein product is CASSLEGVSYTF.

This rearrangement joins TRBV7-2 to TRBJ2-7; tentatively, D is TRBD2 (6 bases). Deletions cut 5 bases from V and 4 bases from J, with 21 bases between. This CDR3 is built from 16 residues. Germline V gene lookup returns CDR1 SGHTA and CDR2 FQGNSA. The chain's CDR3 is CASSPGRKGPPYEQYF. The CDR3 DNA is TGTGCCAGCAGCCCTGGGAGGAAGGGGCCCCCATACGAGCAGTACTTC.

The chain links TRBV28 to TRBJ1-2; 7 positions agree with TRBD1. J lost 8 bases, V lost 7 bases, and 10 bases had no gene match. This CDR3 has 13 residues. From germline, CDR1 is MDHEN and CDR2 SYDVKM. CDR3 region: CASIPDRVGGYTF. CDR3 in DNA: TGTGCCAGCATCCCAGACAGGGTGGGCGGCTACACCTTC.

V usage is TRBV5-4 and J usage is TRBJ1-1; D unresolved. Germline CDR1 reads SGHNT; CDR2 reads YYREEE (reference sequence). V dropped 2 bases and J dropped 3 bases, with 8 bases sitting between them. CDR3 length: 13 amino acids. The CDR3 region has the DNA TGTGCCAGCAGCTTATTTCCGTACACTGAAGCTTTCTTT. It is translated as CASSLFPYTEAFF.